Each of the 15 T cell receptor beta chains below was sequenced from the same sample in a study of blood T cell repertoires in COVID-19. Repertoires were generated with immunoSEQ multiplex PCR, while TCRdb's copy carries only in-frame clones and drops some. The sample carries 70,000 or so clones, over 85% recorded once. The sample was peripheral blood. The receptors shown here come from a human donor in a cohort sampled during active COVID-19.

V is TRBV19 and J is TRBJ2-2; TRBD1 matches at 7 bases. V dropped 4 bases and J dropped 1; count of bases not matched to a gene: 3. Germline V gives CDR1 LNHDA, CDR2 SQIVND (reference sequence). The CDR3 covers 15 residues. The CDR3 nucleotides read TGTGCCAGTAGTACGGGACAGCAGAACACCGGGGAGCTGTTTTTT. This codes for CASSTGQQNTGELFF.

The rearrangement uses TRBV30 and TRBJ1-1; D is perhaps TRBD1 (6 bases). Trimming stripped 5 bases from V and 1 base from J, with 11 bases between. The V gene's germline CDR1 is GTSNPN and CDR2 SVGIG (reference sequence). This CDR3 is built from 13 residues. CDR3 sequence reads: CAWEKQGNTEAFF. Here the CDR3 DNA reads TGTGCCTGGGAGAAACAGGGGAACACTGAAGCTTTCTTT.

The chain is built from TRBV7-8 and TRBJ2-7; D is undetermined. This CDR3 contains 14 residues. Germline V gene data show CDR1 as SGHVS and CDR2 as FQNEAQ. With 1 base removed from V and 0 bases from J, the gap between germline ends came to 7 bases. The CDR3 region has the DNA TGTGCCAGCAGCTTAGAGGCGGCCTCCTACGAGCAGTACTTC. Translated, it gives CASSLEAASYEQYF.

The chain combines TRBV5-6 with TRBJ2-5, with D unclear. The CDR3 length is 13 residues. The germline V gene has CDR1 SGHDT and CDR2 YYEEEE. The V and J ends lost 5 bases and 2 bases respectively, with 10 bases between them. In DNA, the CDR3 is TGTGCCAGCAGTTCAGGTGGGCAAGAGACCCAGTACTTC. It is translated as CASSSGGQETQYF.

The count of this clone is one. V is TRBV6-5 and J is TRBJ2-2; TRBD2 agrees at 10 bases. The CDR3 is made up of 15 amino acids. Trimming took 4 bases from V and 5 from J; bases not matched to a gene: 4. Per the germline V gene, CDR1 is MNHEY and CDR2 is SVGAGI. DNA of the CDR3: TGTGCCAGCAGTTGGACACTAGCGGGAACCGGGGAGCTGTTTTTT. Amino acid sequence: CASSWTLAGTGELFF.

V and J are TRBV9 and TRBJ1-1; tentative D call: TRBD1 (5 bases). The CDR3 is 14 amino acids. Looked up from germline, CDR1 is SGDLS and CDR2 is YYNGEE. With 4 bases removed from V and 1 base from J, the gap between germline ends came to 11 bases. In DNA form, the CDR3 reads TGTGCCAGCAGCCCCCCAGACAGGAACACTGAAGCTTTCTTT. Amino acid sequence: CASSPPDRNTEAFF.

The rearrangement uses TRBV5-4 and TRBJ2-5; D not certain. Trimming took off 4 bases at V and 5 bases at J, with 21 bases between the two ends. Germline CDR1 reads SGHNT; CDR2 reads YYREEE (reference sequence). CDR3 size: 16 residues. CDR3 in amino acids: CASSQRQAPAHETQYF. For the CDR3, the DNA is TGTGCCAGCAGCCAAAGGCAGGCTCCGGCGCATGAGACCCAGTACTTC.

The rearrangement joins TRBV27 to TRBJ2-7; D is perhaps TRBD1 (6 bases). There are 14 residues in the CDR3. The germline V and J ends were trimmed by 6 bases and 2 bases, with 14 bases remaining between them. Germline V gene data show CDR1 as MNHEY and CDR2 as SMNVEV (reference sequence). CDR3 nucleotides: TGTGCCAGCAGCTCCTTCGACAGGCCCTACGAGCAGTACTTC. The encoded protein is CASSSFDRPYEQYF.

This sequence joins TRBV15 and TRBJ1-3, with D uncertain. This CDR3 is 16 amino acids long. Germline CDR1 reads LNHNV; CDR2 reads YYDKDF (reference sequence). The V end was cut by 5 bases, the J end by 0 bases, with 14 bases between. For the CDR3, the DNA is TGTGCCACCAGCGATCCCGGTACCGCCTCTGGAAACACCATATATTTT. It yields the protein CATSDPGTASGNTIYF.

V is TRBV24-1 and J is TRBJ2-3; TRBD2 matches at 8 bases. This CDR3 has 15 amino acids. The germline V gene encodes CDR1 KGHDR and CDR2 SFDVKD. J gave up 0 bases and V 5 bases, and 3 bases lay outside the gene matches. The CDR3: CATSAASGSTDTQYF. The CDR3 DNA reads TGTGCCACCAGTGCGGCTAGCGGGAGCACAGATACGCAGTATTTT.

CDR3 coding DNA: TGTGCCAGCAGCCCCTCCCGGAGCACAGATACGCAGTATTTT. Its protein product is CASSPSRSTDTQYF. This chain joins TRBV9 and TRBJ2-3; D remains ambiguous. Trimming pared 4 bases from V and 0 bases from J, leaving 9 bases between. The CDR3 has 14 amino acids. The germline CDR1 and CDR2 sequences are SGDLS and YYNGEE.

The V gene is TRBV30, the J gene TRBJ2-5, with 7 bases identical to TRBD2. Germline V gives CDR1 GTSNPN, CDR2 SVGIG (reference sequence). Losses at the gene ends were 4 bases for V and 5 bases for J; bases not matched to a gene: 13. CDR3 size: 15 residues. CDR3 amino acids: CAWNSHGGGQETQYF. The CDR3 coding sequence is TGTGCCTGGAACTCCCACGGGGGAGGGCAGGAGACCCAGTACTTC.

This chain joins TRBV6-5 and TRBJ2-5; tentatively, D is TRBD2 (6 bases). The V end was cut by 6 bases, the J end by 5 bases, with 16 bases between. Germline CDR1 and CDR2: MNHEY and SVGAGI. This CDR3 is built from 14 residues. The CDR3 reads CASSPGGLGETQYF. The DNA of the CDR3 is TGTGCCAGCAGCCCCGGGGGTTTAGGGGAGACCCAGTACTTC.

The chain carries TRBV5-1 and TRBJ2-5; TRBD2 matches at 7 bases. This CDR3 has 14 residues. Germline loops: CDR1 SGHRS, CDR2 YFSETQ. The trim removed 0 bases at V and 5 bases at J, leaving 4 bases unmatched. CDR3 sequence (DNA): TGCGCCAGCAGCTTGGCATTGGGGGGGGAGACCCAGTACTTC. Protein: CASSLALGGETQYF.

On this clone: The same CDR3 also results from other DNA sequences found in this sample. DNA for the CDR3: TGTGCCAGCTCACGCGACAGTCAAGAGACCCAGTACTTC. Protein product: CASSRDSQETQYF. The chain joins TRBV18 to TRBJ2-5, with D maybe TRBD1 (5 bases). V shed 4 bases and J shed 2 bases, with 8 bases lying between them. CDR1 and CDR2 (germline): KGHSH, LQKENI. CDR3 size: 13 residues.